Listed here are 16 T cell receptor beta chains from one sample, sequenced in a study of T cells in Graves' hyperthyroidism and ophthalmopathy. Amplified regions were TCR beta CDR3 sequences from RNA transcripts. TCR CDR3 underwent first-round RT-PCR with the HTBI primer set. TCRdb recomputed calls from the multiplex PCR reads with MiXCR, one row per CDR3 protein. The table has approximately 620,000 distinct CDR3 sequences, more than 15% seen once; the top ten hold roughly 3.5%. The sample comprised blood. These TCRs come from a woman aged 40 to 55 with Graves' ophthalmopathy.

A few counts support this clonotype. The chain is built from TRBV11-3 and TRBJ2-7, with 8 bases matching TRBD2. The CDR3 totals 14 residues. Germline V lookup: CDR1 SGHNT, CDR2 YENEEA. Trimming took 5 bases from V and 4 from J; bases not matched to a gene: 7. The CDR3 spells CASSEGLGVYEQYF. The DNA for the CDR3 is TGTGCCAGCAGCGAGGGACTAGGGGTTTACGAGCAGTACTTC.

This clonotype was observed many times. The chain joins TRBV4-2 to TRBJ1-1, with D unresolved. CDR1 and CDR2 (germline): LGHNA, YNFKEQ. V was clipped by 0 bases and J by 4 bases, with 12 bases between them. The CDR3 length is 15 residues. Here the CDR3 DNA reads TGTGCCAGCAGCCAAGATGTGGGTTTGGGCACTGAAGCTTTCTTT. It encodes CASSQDVGLGTEAFF.

This clonotype was found many times. This chain connects TRBV7-9 to TRBJ1-3; D call uncertain. The germline gives CDR1 SEHNR, CDR2 FQNEAQ (reference sequence). The CDR3 contains 15 residues. The ends were cut back, 1 base at V and 2 bases at J, with 9 bases in the middle. CDR3 residues: CASSLGFQPGNTIYF. CDR3 nucleotide sequence: TGTGCCAGCAGCTTAGGCTTTCAGCCTGGAAACACCATATATTTT.

Ten or more counts support this clonotype. The chain combines TRBV27 with TRBJ2-7; 11 bases agree with TRBD2. The CDR3 covers 15 residues. In germline, CDR1 is MNHEY, CDR2 SMNVEV (reference sequence). The ends lost 5 bases at V and 3 bases at J; junction bases unmatched: 6. The CDR3 protein is CASSVTSGRVYEQYF. The DNA of the CDR3 is TGTGCCAGCAGTGTCACTAGCGGGAGAGTCTACGAGCAGTACTTC.

This clonotype came up once. A much larger clone lies one base from this, so it may be a read error. The chain couples TRBV7-9 to TRBJ2-1, with 8 bases that match TRBD2. Per germline, CDR1 SEHNR and CDR2 FQNEAQ (reference sequence). CDR3 length: 16 residues. CDR3 region: CASSGPTSESYNGQFF. The CDR3 DNA sequence: TGTGCCAGCAGCGGACCGACTAGCGAGTCCTACAATGGGCAGTTCTTC.

This clonotype was seen repeatedly, ten times or more. The rearrangement joins TRBV4-1 to TRBJ1-1; a possible D gene is TRBD1 (5 bases). V shed 4 bases and J shed 4 bases, with 19 bases lying between them. In germline, CDR1 is MGHRA, CDR2 YSYEKL. The CDR3 consists of 16 residues. The CDR3: CASSPPAGGWVTEAFF. CDR3 bases: TGCGCCAGCAGCCCCCCGGCCGGGGGTTGGGTCACTGAAGCTTTCTTT.

On this clonotype: A junction end diverges from the germline sequence, so it may reflect a read error. The chain has TRBV7-7 and TRBJ2-5; 7 positions agree with TRBD1. CDR1 and CDR2 (germline): SSHAT, FNYEAQ (reference sequence). The CDR3 consists of 14 residues. CDR3 in amino acids: CASSPTGLGETQYF. The CDR3 DNA sequence: TGTGCTAGCAGCCCGACAGGGCTGGGAGAGACCCAGTACTTC.

V usage is TRBV5-1 and J usage is TRBJ1-6, with a possible D match to TRBD1 (6 bases). There are 15 residues in the CDR3. Trimming removed 4 bases at V and 3 bases at J, with 11 bases between. CDR1 SGHRS and CDR2 YFSETQ come from the germline V gene. The CDR3 DNA sequence: TGCGCCAGCAGCCCCGGACAGAGCTATAATTCACCCCTCCACTTT. Residues: CASSPGQSYNSPLHF.

This clonotype was counted at least ten times. J is TRBJ1-1 and V is TRBV19; 10 bases align to TRBD1. Looked up from germline, CDR1 is LNHDA and CDR2 is SQIVND (reference sequence). The length of the CDR3 is 17 residues. Trimming at V came to 9 bases and at J to 3 bases, leaving 16 bases not matched to a gene. The CDR3 sequence is CASSAYGTGDLDTEAFF. Written as DNA, the CDR3 is TGTGCCAGCTCGGCCTACGGGACAGGGGATCTGGACACTGAAGCTTTCTTT.

The gene calls are TRBV9 and TRBJ2-2; D possibly corresponds to TRBD2 (5 bases). Germline V gene sequence: CDR1 SGDLS, CDR2 YYNGEE. This CDR3 contains 15 residues. V was clipped by 0 bases and J by 0 bases, with 6 bases between them. CDR3 nucleotide sequence: TGTGCCAGCAGCGTAGTTAGCGCGAACACCGGGGAGCTGTTTTTT. Its protein is CASSVVSANTGELFF.

This clonotype was seen only a few times. The genes are TRBV29-1 and TRBJ2-2, with D perhaps TRBD1 (6 bases). Germline CDR1 reads SQVTM; CDR2 reads ANQGSEA. The CDR3 extends over 14 amino acids. Trimming removed 7 bases from V and 0 bases from J, with 12 bases in between. This chain's CDR3 is CSARTDTNTGELFF. As DNA, the CDR3 is TGCAGCGCACGGACAGACACGAACACCGGGGAGCTGTTTTTT.

This clonotype has ten or more counts. This chain joins TRBV3-1 and TRBJ1-1, with unresolved D. The germline V and J ends were trimmed by 1 base and 1 base, with 7 bases remaining between them. Germline CDR1 LGHDT, CDR2 YNNKEL (reference sequence). The CDR3 consists of 14 residues. The CDR3 protein is CASSQGLTNTEAFF. The CDR3 bases are TGTGCCAGCAGCCAAGGACTCACGAACACTGAAGCTTTCTTT.

Turning to this clonotype: A clone one base away is much larger, so this may be a read error. The rearrangement links TRBV20-1 to TRBJ2-1, with TRBD2 as a possible D gene (5 bases). The CDR3 contains 14 residues. Germline V gives CDR1 DFQATT, CDR2 SNEGSKA (reference sequence). V was cut by 5 bases and J by 5 bases, with 16 bases left in between. CDR3 coding DNA: TGCAGTGCTTTAGGGCCGGGATTGAACAATGAGCAGTTCTTC. It specifies CSALGPGLNNEQFF.

This clonotype was detected many times. V usage is TRBV5-1 and J usage is TRBJ2-6; 11 bases line up with TRBD1. The CDR3 contains 17 residues. The J segment lost 3 bases and the V segment lost 7 bases, leaving 9 bases of the junction unmatched. Germline CDR1 SGHRS, CDR2 YFSETQ. The DNA of the CDR3 is TGCGCCAGCGCTGCCGGACAGGGGGCGCGTGGGGCCAACGTCCTGACTTTC. Translated: CASAAGQGARGANVLTF.

This clonotype was seen many times. The chain links TRBV6-1 to TRBJ2-3; TRBD2 might be the D (6 bases). With 4 bases removed from V and 0 bases from J, the gap between germline ends came to 14 bases. The CDR3 covers 16 residues. CDR1 is MNHNS and CDR2 is SASEGT in the germline V gene. The CDR3: CASSVRRDPSTDTQYF. The CDR3 DNA reads TGTGCCAGCAGTGTGCGGCGGGACCCTAGCACAGATACGCAGTATTTT.

Concerning this clonotype itself: A much larger clonotype is one base distant, so this may be a read error. The chain joins TRBV30 to TRBJ1-4, with 7 bases identical to TRBD1. The junction had 6 bases not matched to a gene; V was cut back by 2 bases and J by 6 bases. The CDR3 covers 14 residues. Germline assignment: CDR1 GTSNPN and CDR2 SVGIG (reference sequence). The DNA of the CDR3 is TGTGCCTGGAGTTTCCAGACAGGGCATGAAAAACTGTTTTTT. Translation gives CAWSFQTGHEKLFF.